This T cell receptor (beta chain) derives from a study of Graves' ophthalmopathy and Graves' hyperthyroidism. TCR beta CDR3 regions were amplified from RNA transcripts. The workflow started with a first-round RT-PCR run with HTBI primers and then moved on to a second-round multiplex PCR. Each CDR3 protein gets one entry after TCRdb re-called the multiplex PCR reads with MiXCR. The data hold some 390,000 distinct CDR3 sequences, with 15% to 20% observed a single time. This clonotype was recorded many times. The sequence derives from a woman younger than 35 with Graves' ophthalmopathy. What was sequenced was peripheral blood.

The chain's CDR3 is CASSIQGFNQPQHF. CDR3 coding DNA: TGTGCCAGCAGCATCCAGGGTTTCAATCAGCCCCAGCATTTT. The chain uses TRBV7-2 and TRBJ1-5; the D gene is possibly TRBD1 (5 bases). This CDR3 region has 14 residues. Germline lookup yields CDR1 SGHTA and CDR2 FQGNSA. V lost 5 bases to trimming and J lost 3 bases, with 11 bases between them.